This TCR beta chain derives from a study of human T cells and chemical hapten exposure. Time point given: patch test 3, about 24 weeks after DPC sensitization. Treatment indicated: therapeutic diphenylcyclopropenone sensitization with weekly scalp DPC. A single record per CDR3 protein comes from TCRdb applying MiXCR to the RACE reads. The sample lists fewer than 200,000 distinct CDR3 sequences; roughly 26% were seen once. Trimming took 1 base from V and 0 from J, leaving 11 bases between them. This CDR3 is 16 amino acids long. Germline V gives CDR1 LNHNV, CDR2 YYDKDF (reference sequence). In its sample, this clonotype was seen a few times.

The chain carries TRBV15 and TRBJ2-3; D is ambiguous. This receptor was taken from a young woman with alopecia areata. Some clones in this sample may be carry-over from other donors' samples. The sample was whole blood, taken in connection with sensitization to the hapten diphenylcyclopropenone (DPC). The CDR3 sequence is CATSRGSPSSTDTQYF. The CDR3 region has the DNA TGTGCCACCAGCAGAGGCTCGCCGTCTAGCACAGATACGCAGTATTTT.